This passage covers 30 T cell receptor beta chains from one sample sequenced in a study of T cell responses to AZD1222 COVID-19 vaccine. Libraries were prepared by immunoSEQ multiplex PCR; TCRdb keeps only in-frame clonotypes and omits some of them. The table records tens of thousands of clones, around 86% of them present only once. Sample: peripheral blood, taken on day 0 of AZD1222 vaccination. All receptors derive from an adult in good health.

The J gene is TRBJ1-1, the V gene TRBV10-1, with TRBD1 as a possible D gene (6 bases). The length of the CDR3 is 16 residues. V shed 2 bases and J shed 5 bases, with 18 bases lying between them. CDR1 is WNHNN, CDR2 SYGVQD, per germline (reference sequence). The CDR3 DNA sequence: TGCGCCAGCAGTGAGGGGGCTGGGGGGGCAAGAACTGAAGCTTTCTTT. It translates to CASSEGAGGARTEAFF.

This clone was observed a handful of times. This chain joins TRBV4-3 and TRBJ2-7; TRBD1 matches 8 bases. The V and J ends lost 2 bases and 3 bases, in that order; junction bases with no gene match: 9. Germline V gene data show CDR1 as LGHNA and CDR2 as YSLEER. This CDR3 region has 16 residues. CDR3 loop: CASSQLPGQDFYEQYF. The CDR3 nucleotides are TGCGCCAGCAGCCAACTCCCGGGACAGGACTTCTACGAGCAGTACTTC.

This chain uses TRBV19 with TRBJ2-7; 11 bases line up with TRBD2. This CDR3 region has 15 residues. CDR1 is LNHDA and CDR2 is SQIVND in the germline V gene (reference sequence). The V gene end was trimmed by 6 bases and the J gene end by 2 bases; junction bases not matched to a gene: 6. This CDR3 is CASSSLAGGTYEQYF. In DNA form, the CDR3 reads TGTGCCAGTAGCAGTCTAGCGGGAGGCACCTACGAGCAGTACTTC.

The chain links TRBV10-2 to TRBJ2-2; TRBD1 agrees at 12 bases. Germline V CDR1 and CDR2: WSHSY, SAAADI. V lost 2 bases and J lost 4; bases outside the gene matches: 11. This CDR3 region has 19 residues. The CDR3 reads CASSERDRGLRGVTGELFF. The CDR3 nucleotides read TGCGCCAGCAGTGAGCGGGACAGGGGGCTCCGCGGGGTCACCGGGGAGCTGTTTTTT.

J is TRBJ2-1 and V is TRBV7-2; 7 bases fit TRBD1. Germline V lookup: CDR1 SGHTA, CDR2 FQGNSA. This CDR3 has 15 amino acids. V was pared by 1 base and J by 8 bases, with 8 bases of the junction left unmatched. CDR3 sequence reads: CASSLGDSVGDEQFF. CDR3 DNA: TGTGCCAGCAGCTTAGGGGACAGCGTAGGCGATGAGCAGTTCTTC.

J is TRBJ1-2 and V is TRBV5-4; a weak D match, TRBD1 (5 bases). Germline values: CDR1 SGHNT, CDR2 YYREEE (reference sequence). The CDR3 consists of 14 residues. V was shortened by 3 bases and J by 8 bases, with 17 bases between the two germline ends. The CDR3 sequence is CASSSPLGPGGYTF. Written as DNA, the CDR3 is TGTGCCAGCAGCTCCCCCCTGGGGCCGGGGGGCTACACCTTC. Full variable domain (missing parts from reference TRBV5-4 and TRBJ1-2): ETGVTQSPTHLIKTRGQQVTLRCSSQSGHNTVSWYQQALGQGPQFIFQYYREEENGRGNFPPRFSGLQFPNYSSELNVNALELDDSALYLCASSSPLGPGGYTFGSGTRLTVV.

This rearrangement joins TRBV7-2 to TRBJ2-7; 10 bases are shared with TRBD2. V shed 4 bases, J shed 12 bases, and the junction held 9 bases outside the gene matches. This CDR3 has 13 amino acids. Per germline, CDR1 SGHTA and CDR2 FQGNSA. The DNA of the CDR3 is TGTGCCAGCAGCTCCGGCCCTAGCGGGAGTAGGTACTTC. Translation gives CASSSGPSGSRYF.

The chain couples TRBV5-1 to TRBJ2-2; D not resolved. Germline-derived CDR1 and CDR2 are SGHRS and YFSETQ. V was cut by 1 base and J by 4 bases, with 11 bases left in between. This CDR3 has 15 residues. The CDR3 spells CASSLIGSATGELFF. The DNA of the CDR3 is TGCGCCAGCAGCTTGATCGGGTCGGCCACCGGGGAGCTGTTTTTT. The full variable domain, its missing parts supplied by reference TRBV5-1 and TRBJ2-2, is KAGVTQTPRYLIKTRGQQVTLSCSPISGHRSVSWYQQTPGQGLQFLFEYFSETQRNKGNFPGRFSGRQFSNSRSEMNVSTLELGDSALYLCASSLIGSATGELFFGEGSRLTVL.

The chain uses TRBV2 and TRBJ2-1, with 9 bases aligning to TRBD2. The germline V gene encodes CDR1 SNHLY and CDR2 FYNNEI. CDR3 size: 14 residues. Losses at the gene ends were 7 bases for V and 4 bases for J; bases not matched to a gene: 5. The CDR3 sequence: CASTLSGRYNEQFF. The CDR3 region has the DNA TGTGCCAGCACCCTTAGCGGGAGATACAATGAGCAGTTCTTC.

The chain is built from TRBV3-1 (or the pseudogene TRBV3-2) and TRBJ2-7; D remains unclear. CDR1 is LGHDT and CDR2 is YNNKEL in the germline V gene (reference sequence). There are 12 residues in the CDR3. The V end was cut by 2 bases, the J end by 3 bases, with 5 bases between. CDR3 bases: TGTGCCAGCAGCCAACGGTACTACGAGCAGTACTTC. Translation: CASSQRYYEQYF.

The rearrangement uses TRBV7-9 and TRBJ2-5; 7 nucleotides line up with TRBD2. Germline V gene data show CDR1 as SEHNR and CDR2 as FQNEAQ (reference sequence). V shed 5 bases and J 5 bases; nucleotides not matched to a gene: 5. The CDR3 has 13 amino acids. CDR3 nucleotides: TGTGCCAGCAGCCCGTTGGGGGGGGAGACCCAGTACTTC. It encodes CASSPLGGETQYF.

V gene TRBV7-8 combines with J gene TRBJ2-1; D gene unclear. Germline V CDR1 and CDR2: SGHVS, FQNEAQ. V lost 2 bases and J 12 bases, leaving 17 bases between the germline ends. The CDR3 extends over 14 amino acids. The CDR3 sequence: CASSLSEGPIGQFF. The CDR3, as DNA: TGTGCCAGCAGCTTATCCGAAGGTCCAATCGGGCAGTTCTTC.

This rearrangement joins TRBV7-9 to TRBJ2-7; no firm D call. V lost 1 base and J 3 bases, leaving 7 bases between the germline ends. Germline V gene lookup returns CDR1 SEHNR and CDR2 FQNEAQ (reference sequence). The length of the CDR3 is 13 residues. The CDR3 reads CASSLDVFYEQYF. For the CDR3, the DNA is TGTGCCAGCAGCTTAGACGTCTTCTACGAGCAGTACTTC.

The CDR3 bases are TGTGCCAGCAGTGACCCTAGGACAGGAGGTGAAGCTTTCTTT. Translated, it gives CASSDPRTGGEAFF. V is TRBV25-1 and J is TRBJ1-1, with 7 bases lining up with TRBD1. V shed 3 bases, J shed 7 bases, and the junction held 8 bases outside the gene matches. Germline values: CDR1 MGHDK, CDR2 SYGVNS. The CDR3 contains 14 residues.

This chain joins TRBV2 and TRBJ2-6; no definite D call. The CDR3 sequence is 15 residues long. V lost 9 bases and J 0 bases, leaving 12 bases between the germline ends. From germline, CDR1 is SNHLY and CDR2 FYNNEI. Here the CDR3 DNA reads TGTGCCAGTGGTCGGAGCCTCTCTGGGGCCAACGTCCTGACTTTC. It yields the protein CASGRSLSGANVLTF.

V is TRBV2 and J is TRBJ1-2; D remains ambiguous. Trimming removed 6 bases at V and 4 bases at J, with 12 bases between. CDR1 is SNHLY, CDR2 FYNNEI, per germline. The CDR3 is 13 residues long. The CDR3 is CASRATEGYGYTF. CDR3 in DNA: TGTGCCAGCAGAGCCACAGAGGGCTATGGCTACACCTTC. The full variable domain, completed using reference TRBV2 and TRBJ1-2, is EPEVTQTPSHQVTQMGQEVILRCVPISNHLYFYWYRQILGQKVEFLVSFYNNEISEKSEIFDDQFSVERPDGSNFTLKIRSTKLEDSAMYFCASRATEGYGYTFGSGTRLTVV.

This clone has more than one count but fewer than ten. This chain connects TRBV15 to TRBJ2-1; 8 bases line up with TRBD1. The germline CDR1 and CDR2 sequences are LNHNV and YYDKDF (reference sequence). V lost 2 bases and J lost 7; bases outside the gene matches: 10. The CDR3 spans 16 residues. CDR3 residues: CATSRRGRGRENEQFF. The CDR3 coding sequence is TGTGCCACCAGCAGAAGGGGCAGGGGGCGGGAAAATGAGCAGTTCTTC. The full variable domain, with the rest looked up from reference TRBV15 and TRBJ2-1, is DAMVIQNPRYQVTQFGKPVTLSCSQTLNHNVMYWYQQKSSQAPKLLFHYYDKDFNNEADTPDNFQSRRPNTSFCFLDIRSPGLGDTAMYLCATSRRGRGRENEQFFGPGTRLTVL.

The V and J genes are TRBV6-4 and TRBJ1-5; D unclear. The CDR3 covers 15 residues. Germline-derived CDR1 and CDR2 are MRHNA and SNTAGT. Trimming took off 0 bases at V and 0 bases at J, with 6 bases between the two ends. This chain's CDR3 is CASSDSAYSNQPQHF. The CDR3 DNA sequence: TGTGCCAGCAGTGACTCTGCTTATAGCAATCAGCCCCAGCATTTT.

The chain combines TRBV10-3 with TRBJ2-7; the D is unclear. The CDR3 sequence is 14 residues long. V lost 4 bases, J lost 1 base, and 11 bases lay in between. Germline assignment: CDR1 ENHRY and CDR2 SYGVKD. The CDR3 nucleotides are TGTGCCATCAGTGGTACACTGGTATCCTACGAGCAGTACTTC. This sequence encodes CAISGTLVSYEQYF.

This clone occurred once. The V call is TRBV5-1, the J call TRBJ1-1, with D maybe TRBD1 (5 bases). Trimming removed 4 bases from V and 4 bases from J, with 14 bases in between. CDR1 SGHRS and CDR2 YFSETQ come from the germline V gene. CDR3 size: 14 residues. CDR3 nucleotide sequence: TGCGCCAGCAGCCCGGTGTCAGGGAGCACTGAAGCTTTCTTT. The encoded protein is CASSPVSGSTEAFF.

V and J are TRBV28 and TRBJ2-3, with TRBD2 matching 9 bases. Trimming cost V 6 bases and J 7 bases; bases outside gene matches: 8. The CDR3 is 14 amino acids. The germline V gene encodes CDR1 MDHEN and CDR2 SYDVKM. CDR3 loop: CASSLAGAPHTQYF. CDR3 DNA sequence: TGTGCCAGCAGCTTAGCGGGAGCTCCTCATACGCAGTATTTT.

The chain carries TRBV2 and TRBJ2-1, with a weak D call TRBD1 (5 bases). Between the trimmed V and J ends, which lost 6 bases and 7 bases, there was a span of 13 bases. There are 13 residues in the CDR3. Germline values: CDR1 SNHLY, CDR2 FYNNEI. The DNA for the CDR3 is TGTGCCAGCAGCGTGGAAAACAGGAATGAGCAGTTCTTC. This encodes CASSVENRNEQFF.

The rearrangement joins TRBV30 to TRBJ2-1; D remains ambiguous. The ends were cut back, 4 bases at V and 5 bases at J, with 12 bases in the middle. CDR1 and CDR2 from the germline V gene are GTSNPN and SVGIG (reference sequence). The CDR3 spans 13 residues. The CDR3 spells CAWTRAADNEQFF. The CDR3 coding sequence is TGTGCCTGGACTCGCGCCGCCGACAATGAGCAGTTCTTC.

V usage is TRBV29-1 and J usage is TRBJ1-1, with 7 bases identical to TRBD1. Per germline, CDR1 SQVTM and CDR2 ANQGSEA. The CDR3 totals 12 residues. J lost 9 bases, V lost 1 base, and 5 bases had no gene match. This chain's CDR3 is CSVEGWDSKAFF. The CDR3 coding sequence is TGCAGCGTTGAAGGGTGGGACAGCAAAGCTTTCTTT.

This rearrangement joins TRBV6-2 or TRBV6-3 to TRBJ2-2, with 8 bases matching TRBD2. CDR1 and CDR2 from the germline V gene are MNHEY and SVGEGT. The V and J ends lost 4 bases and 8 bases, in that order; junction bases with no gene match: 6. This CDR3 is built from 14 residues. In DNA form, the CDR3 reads TGTGCCAGCAGTTCCGCGGGGGGAGGAGGGGAGCTGTTTTTT. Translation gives CASSSAGGGGELFF.

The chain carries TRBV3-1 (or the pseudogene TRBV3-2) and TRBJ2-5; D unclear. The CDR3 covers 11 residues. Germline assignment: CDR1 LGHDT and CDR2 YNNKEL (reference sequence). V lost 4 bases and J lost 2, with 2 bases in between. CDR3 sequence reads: CASSRQETQYF. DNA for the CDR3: TGTGCCAGCAGCCGTCAAGAGACCCAGTACTTC.

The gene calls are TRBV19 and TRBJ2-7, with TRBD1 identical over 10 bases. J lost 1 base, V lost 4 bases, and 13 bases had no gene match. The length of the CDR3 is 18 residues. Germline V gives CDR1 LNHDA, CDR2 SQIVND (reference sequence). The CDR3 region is CASSTGGTGDSRSYEQYF. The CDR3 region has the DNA TGTGCCAGTAGTACCGGCGGGACAGGGGACTCCCGGTCCTACGAGCAGTACTTC.

The DNA for the CDR3 is TGTGCCAGCAGTTCATTTAAAGGCTGGGGGGTAGGCACTGAAGCTTTCTTT. This gives the protein CASSSFKGWGVGTEAFF. The chain carries TRBV6-2 or TRBV6-3 and TRBJ1-1; D may be TRBD1 (5 bases). V lost 4 bases and J lost 4, with 22 bases in between. CDR3 length: 17 residues. Germline V lookup: CDR1 MNHEY, CDR2 SVGEGT.

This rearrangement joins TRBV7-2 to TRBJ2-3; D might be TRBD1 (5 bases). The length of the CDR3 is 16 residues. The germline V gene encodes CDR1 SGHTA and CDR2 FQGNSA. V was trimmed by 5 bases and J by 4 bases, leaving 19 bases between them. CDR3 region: CASSPRRSWGADTQYF. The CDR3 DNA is TGTGCCAGCAGCCCACGACGGAGCTGGGGCGCAGATACGCAGTATTTT.

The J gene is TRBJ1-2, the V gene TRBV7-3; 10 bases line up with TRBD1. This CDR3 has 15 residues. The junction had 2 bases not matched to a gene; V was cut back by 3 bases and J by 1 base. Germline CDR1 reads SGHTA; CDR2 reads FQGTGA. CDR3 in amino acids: CASSLTGGSNYGYTF. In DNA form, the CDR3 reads TGTGCCAGCAGCTTGACAGGGGGCAGTAACTATGGCTACACCTTC.